Listed below are T cell receptor beta chains from one sample, sequenced in a study of shared clonotypes between healthy human individuals. Generated by immunoSEQ multiplex PCR, the TCRdb table keeps only in-frame clones and is missing some. The profile shows about 680,000 clones, roughly 94% of them singletons. The specimen sequenced was naive CD8+ T cells sorted from blood. These receptors came from a young man in good health. Each CDR3 is given with its conserved first and last residue. D genes are given only for firm matches. A clone size is listed for some rows: how often the clone was seen (once, few, many), or a class if it is expanded.

V gene	D gene	J gene	clone size	CDR3 protein	CDR3 DNA
TRBV10-3	-	TRBJ1-1	-	CAISESNRAVNTEAFF	TGTGCCATCAGTGAGTCGAATCGGGCGGTGAACACTGAAGCTTTCTTT
TRBV7-9	TRBD2	TRBJ2-2	once	CASSVGGLAGVDGELFF	TGTGCCAGCAGCGTAGGAGGGTTAGCGGGAGTTGACGGGGAGCTGTTTTTT
TRBV7-8	TRBD2	TRBJ2-7	-	CASSLAKREGSYEQYF	TGTGCCAGCAGCTTAGCGAAGCGGGAGGGCTCCTACGAGCAGTACTTC
TRBV25-1	-	TRBJ2-7	-	CASRTGSYEQYF	TGTGCCAGCAGAACGGGCTCCTACGAGCAGTACTTC
TRBV10-2	TRBD2	TRBJ2-5	-	CASSEGSSGVQETQYF	TGCGCCAGCAGTGAAGGGAGTAGCGGGGTCCAAGAGACCCAGTACTTC
TRBV7-2	TRBD2	TRBJ2-3	-	CASSEPTGTSGRPGDTQYF	TGTGCCAGCAGCGAACCGACCGGGACTAGCGGGAGGCCGGGAGATACGCAGTATTTT
TRBV11-2	-	TRBJ2-2	-	CASSLEAGAGELFF	TGTGCCAGCAGCTTAGAGGCAGGGGCCGGGGAGCTGTTTTTT
TRBV28	-	TRBJ1-1	-	CASSLFGEMNTEAFF	TGTGCCAGCAGTTTATTCGGGGAGATGAACACTGAAGCTTTCTTT
TRBV14	-	TRBJ2-1	-	CASSPSESSYNEQFF	TGTGCCAGCAGCCCTAGCGAGAGCTCCTACAATGAGCAGTTCTTC
TRBV6-1	-	TRBJ1-2	few	CASSENLGATGYTF	TGTGCCAGCAGTGAAAACTTGGGAGCTACTGGCTACACCTTC
TRBV9	-	TRBJ2-7	-	CASSVSGDEQYF	TGTGCCAGCAGCGTATCAGGGGACGAGCAGTACTTC
TRBV4-1	-	TRBJ2-1	-	CASSQEAAAYNEQFF	TGCGCCAGCAGCCAAGAAGCGGCTGCCTACAATGAGCAGTTCTTC
TRBV7-8	-	TRBJ2-1	-	CASSLVATSSYNEQFF	TGTGCCAGCAGCTTAGTAGCTACGAGCTCCTACAATGAGCAGTTCTTC
TRBV28	-	TRBJ1-5	-	CASGMRWGNQPQHF	TGTGCCAGCGGGATGCGATGGGGCAATCAGCCCCAGCATTTT
TRBV27	TRBD2	TRBJ2-3	-	CASREAGATDTQYF	TGTGCCAGCAGGGAAGCGGGAGCGACAGATACGCAGTATTTT
TRBV27	-	TRBJ1-4	many	CASSLLGDGEKLFF	TGTGCCAGCAGTCTTCTAGGGGATGGGGAAAAACTGTTTTTT
TRBV10-2	-	TRBJ1-1	-	CASSSAGNTEAFF	TGCGCCAGCAGCTCGGCTGGGAACACTGAAGCTTTCTTT
TRBV5-8	TRBD1	TRBJ2-1	-	CASSSPWDRSYNEQFF	TGTGCCAGCAGCTCACCGTGGGACAGGAGCTACAATGAGCAGTTCTTC
TRBV5-4	-	TRBJ1-1	-	CASSPLQSGEAFF	TGTGCCAGCAGCCCACTACAGTCCGGTGAAGCTTTCTTT
TRBV29-1	-	TRBJ2-7	-	CSVEERAGVAYEQYF	TGCAGCGTTGAAGAAAGGGCAGGGGTCGCCTACGAGCAGTACTTC
TRBV9	TRBD1	TRBJ2-3	once	CASSDPTGTDTQYF	TGTGCCAGCAGCGACCCGACAGGGACAGATACGCAGTATTTT
TRBV5-4	TRBD1	TRBJ2-7	-	CASSPRGRSYEQYF	TGTGCCAGCAGCCCAAGGGGGCGCTCCTACGAGCAGTACTTC
TRBV27	-	TRBJ2-7	-	CASSLSDGGYEQYF	TGTGCCAGCAGTTTATCGGACGGCGGATACGAGCAGTACTTC
TRBV18	-	TRBJ2-4	-	CASSPPRKNIQYF	TGTGCCAGCTCACCTCCCAGAAAAAACATTCAGTACTTC
TRBV13	-	TRBJ2-7	-	CASSSSSFYEQYF	TGTGCCAGCAGTTCGTCTTCCTTCTACGAGCAGTACTTC
TRBV7-6	TRBD2	TRBJ2-3	-	CASSLERESTDTQYF	TGTGCCAGCAGCTTAGAGCGGGAGAGCACAGATACGCAGTATTTT
TRBV15	TRBD2	TRBJ2-3	-	CATSSLEDGASGSFTDTQYF	TGTGCCACCAGCAGTCTCGAGGACGGAGCTAGCGGGAGCTTCACAGATACGCAGTATTTT
TRBV7-2	-	TRBJ1-1	-	CASSTNRVRSDTEAFF	TGTGCCAGCAGCACCAACAGGGTTCGGTCCGACACTGAAGCTTTCTTT
TRBV9	TRBD1	TRBJ1-1	-	CASSVVGRQGPISNTEAFF	TGTGCCAGCAGCGTAGTAGGGAGACAGGGCCCAATTTCGAACACTGAAGCTTTCTTT
TRBV27	-	TRBJ1-1	-	CASSLSPGGGTEAFF	TGTGCCAGCAGTTTATCGCCCGGGGGTGGCACTGAAGCTTTCTTT
TRBV14	-	TRBJ2-7	-	CASSQAWDRIYEQYF	TGTGCCAGCAGCCAGGCCTGGGACCGGATCTACGAGCAGTACTTC
TRBV28	-	TRBJ1-5	-	CASSLGGRGQPQHF	TGTGCCAGCAGTTTAGGGGGGCGCGGCCAGCCCCAGCATTTT
TRBV7-2	-	TRBJ2-7	-	CASSFGPYEQYF	TGTGCCAGCAGCTTTGGCCCCTACGAGCAGTACTTC
TRBV5-6	-	TRBJ2-7	-	CASSLGWVTAYEQYF	TGTGCCAGCAGCTTGGGATGGGTGACCGCCTACGAGCAGTACTTC
TRBV7-9	TRBD1	TRBJ1-2	few	CASSSTGASYGYTF	TGTGCCAGCAGCTCGACAGGGGCTAGCTATGGCTACACCTTC
TRBV28	-	TRBJ2-2	-	CASSLMPHGELFF	TGTGCCAGCAGTTTGATGCCTCACGGGGAGCTGTTTTTT
TRBV27	-	TRBJ1-5	-	CASSSGTPNQPQHF	TGTGCCAGCAGTTCAGGGACACCAAATCAGCCCCAGCATTTT
TRBV7-6	TRBD2	TRBJ2-1	-	CASSLVTSASSYNEQFF	TGTGCCAGCAGCTTAGTTACTAGCGCCAGCTCCTACAATGAGCAGTTCTTC
TRBV7-9	-	TRBJ2-7	-	CASSPTGARVGEQYF	TGTGCCAGCAGCCCAACTGGGGCCAGGGTAGGAGAGCAGTACTTC
TRBV25-1	TRBD1	TRBJ2-4	-	CASSESGGLGENIQYF	TGTGCCAGCAGTGAATCAGGGGGCCTTGGAGAAAACATTCAGTACTTC
TRBV27	TRBD2	TRBJ2-7	-	CASSTTLAGLIYEQYF	TGTGCCAGCAGTACCACCCTAGCGGGCCTGATCTACGAGCAGTACTTC
TRBV6-5	-	TRBJ1-4	few	CASSQSDSINEKLFF	TGTGCCAGCAGTCAGTCGGACAGCATTAATGAAAAACTGTTTTTT
TRBV7-9	-	TRBJ2-2	-	CASSPGETGELFF	TGTGCCAGCAGCCCAGGGGAGACCGGGGAGCTGTTTTTT
TRBV7-8	-	TRBJ2-1	-	CASSLANQGYNEQFF	TGTGCCAGCAGCTTAGCGAACCAGGGGTACAATGAGCAGTTCTTC
TRBV7-3	-	TRBJ2-3	-	CASSLEGRTDTQYF	TGTGCCAGCAGCTTGGAGGGACGCACAGATACGCAGTATTTT
TRBV29-1	-	TRBJ2-7	-	CSVRDTTSYEQYF	TGCAGCGTAAGGGACACGACATCCTACGAGCAGTACTTC
TRBV7-9	TRBD2	TRBJ2-7	-	CASSPITGLVAYEQYF	TGTGCCAGCAGCCCGATCACGGGACTAGTGGCCTACGAGCAGTACTTC
TRBV5-1	TRBD2	TRBJ2-3	-	CASSLDLAGVGDTQYF	TGCGCCAGCAGCTTGGATCTAGCGGGAGTCGGGGATACGCAGTATTTT
TRBV6-5	TRBD2	TRBJ2-7	-	CASRFASGGYEQYF	TGTGCCAGCAGGTTCGCTAGCGGGGGGTACGAGCAGTACTTC
TRBV5-1	-	TRBJ2-1	-	CASRDSRASLYNEQFF	TGCGCCAGCAGAGACTCGCGGGCATCTCTCTACAATGAGCAGTTCTTC